This T cell receptor beta chain was retrieved from a study of spatial heterogeneity in lung cancer. Overall study: A consistent excess of beta-chain over alpha-chain sequences was detected.

TCR cDNA molecules each carried a unique molecular identifier. From the 5' RACE reads, TCRdb called clonotypes with MiXCR, one entry per CDR3 protein. The sample gives thousands of distinct CDR3 sequences, nearly 4.5% of which show up once; around 30% is in the top ten. The time point is: sample taken at primary tumor resection. Whole RNA was taken from tumor, nontumor lung or frozen PBMC; it was then sequenced unsorted. The donor group consisted of 72 patients who had untreated, early-stage non-small cell lung cancer. This clonotype was counted many times. The library was built for alpha chains, so this beta chain is an off-target read and its size means little. CDR3 length equals 12 residues. V was clipped by 5 bases and J by 10 bases, with 12 bases between them.

The specimen was normal lung tissue next to the tumor, collected at surgery. The chain carries TRBV12-3 or TRBV12-4 and TRBJ2-1; a possible D gene is TRBD2 (7 bases). The source is a female donor with early-stage non-small cell lung cancer. In DNA, the CDR3 is TGTGCCAGCAGTGGGGGGGGCCCCGAGCAGTTCTTC. This encodes CASSGGGPEQFF.